The entry below describes one TCR beta chain. What antigen it recognizes has not been identified. Base qualities are not at hand, and no much larger clone is one base apart. The entry originates in a study of metastatic and nonmetastatic thyroid tumors (dated by TCRdb to the early 2020s). Broadly, across the study: For patients with malignant and with benign thyroid disease, the researchers compared repertoires between peripheral blood samples and tumor or nodule tissue samples. Overall study results and their limits: In both blood and tumor samples, malignant tumors were reported to have significantly higher TCR beta diversity than benign nodules.

Before undergoing thyroid surgery, none of the patients had been given any kind of treatment. The study retrospectively analysed patient clinical samples collected from the early 2010s to the late 2010s using T-cell receptor beta sequencing. The CDR3 sequence holds 14 residues, the cysteine and phenylalanine included. Only the CDR3 region is kept as DNA, spanning 42 bases read in frame from base 1. The V and J ends are trimmed by 4 bases and 0 bases, leaving 7 bases between them. The germline V gene encodes CDR1 KGHDR and CDR2 SFDVKD. The library came from PCR. TCRdb names Illumina HiSeq 4000 as the instrument used. High-throughput sequencing was used to profile the TCR beta-chain CDR3 region of every patient. On the authors' methods: CDR3 differences across clinicopathological groups were used to build a classifier for discriminating distant-metastatic papillary thyroid cancer patients. The Shannon index was used to measure repertoire diversity, and the Morisita-Horn index was used to measure how similar tumor and blood repertoires were. TCRdb's own reprocessing of the public reads used fastp at Q25 and MiXCR and kept productive beta chains. In this record, the V and J calls reflect TCRdb's handling and not the investigators' own analysis. The sample table records approximately 25,000 clones; 26% of these occur just once. Of the sample, about 18% falls within the top ten clones.

The chain uses TRBV24-1 and TRBJ2-3, with the D gene uncertain. The receptor was isolated from a male donor with papillary thyroid cancer or a benign thyroid nodule (not recorded which). Some clones in this sample may be carry-over from other donors' samples. The material sequenced was blood. CDR3 region: CATSENGSTDTQYF. Read as DNA, the sequence is TGTGCCACCAGTGAAAACGGTAGCACAGATACGCAGTATTTT.